The rows below give T cell receptor beta chains drawn from one sample of a study of T cells in Graves' hyperthyroidism and ophthalmopathy. TCRdb ran MiXCR on the multiplex PCR reads and lists one entry per CDR3 protein. Among fewer than 300,000 distinct CDR3 sequences, around 25% were seen once, and the ten largest hold over 25%. Input material: blood. Receptors originate from a man in his forties or fifties with Graves' hyperthyroidism that later progressed to Graves' ophthalmopathy. CDR3s include the opening cysteine and the closing phenylalanine or tryptophan. D genes are given only for firm matches. Size is omitted from some rows. Given values are once, few, many or a class for expanded clones.

D	length	V	J	size	DNA	CDR3
.	16	TRBV30	TRBJ1-1	many	TGTGCCTGGAGCCGCCGAACTCGGGACGGCTACCTGGAAGCTTTCTTT	CAWSRRTRDGYLEAFF
.	14	TRBV12-3/TRBV12-4	TRBJ2-2	medium-sized	TGTGCCAGCCGCGGCCTCATAAACACCGGGGAGCTGTTTTTT	CASRGLINTGELFF
TRBD1	17	TRBV10-3	TRBJ2-2	many	TGTGCCATCAGTGAGTCGGGACAGGGGAAGAACACCGGGGAGCTGTTTTTT	CAISESGQGKNTGELFF
.	13	TRBV29-1	TRBJ2-7	many	TGCAGCGTTGAAAGCGACAGGTCCTACGAGCAGTACTTC	CSVESDRSYEQYF
TRBD2	13	TRBV15	TRBJ2-7	.	TGTGCCACCAGCAGGGGACTAGTTGACGAGCAGTACTTC	CATSRGLVDEQYF
.	17	TRBV20-1	TRBJ1-6	many	TGCAGTGCTAGAGATCCTCGGGCAGGCCCCAATAATTCACCCCTCCACTTT	CSARDPRAGPNNSPLHF
.	15	TRBV28	TRBJ2-5	many	TGTGCCAGCAGTTTGGAGGAGGGGGTCGGAGAGACCCAGTACTTC	CASSLEEGVGETQYF
.	14	TRBV30	TRBJ2-7	many	TGTGCCTGGAGTGTTCACCACAACCTTTACGAGCAGTACTTC	CAWSVHHNLYEQYF
.	15	TRBV28	TRBJ2-7	many	TGTGCCAGCAAAAACCGGCAGGGGTCTATTTACGAGCAGTACTTC	CASKNRQGSIYEQYF
.	14	TRBV28	TRBJ2-7	many	TGTGCCAGCACTCCAGTCTCCTTTAGTGGCGAGCAGTACTTC	CASTPVSFSGEQYF
.	15	TRBV5-1	TRBJ1-1	many	TGCGCCAGCAGCCGGAACAGGCCCCCGAACACTGAAGCTTTCTTT	CASSRNRPPNTEAFF
.	16	TRBV14	TRBJ2-2	.	TGTGCCAGCAGCCAAGAAGTGGGTCCGAACACCGGGGAGCTGTTTTTT	CASSQEVGPNTGELFF
.	13	TRBV28	TRBJ1-1	many	TGTGCCAGCACCAAGACAGACACAACGTTGGCTTTCTTT	CASTKTDTTLAFF
.	16	TRBV5-5	TRBJ1-2	many	TGTGCCAGCAGCTTGGGGGTGGGGCAGGGGACCTATGGCTACACCTTC	CASSLGVGQGTYGYTF
.	15	TRBV28	TRBJ2-5	.	TGTGCCAGCAGCACCGCCGGGACAAAGCAAGAGACCCAGTACTTC	CASSTAGTKQETQYF
.	15	TRBV19	TRBJ1-2	many	TGTGCCAGTAGTAAGGTGGGGACGGAACGCTATGGCTACACCTTC	CASSKVGTERYGYTF